This T cell receptor beta chain was captured in a study of T cell responses to AZD1222 COVID-19 vaccine (dated by TCRdb to the early 2020s). Some background on the complete study: AZD1222 recipients with second doses at about 4 weeks or about 12 weeks were pooled, because spike-specific TCR depth and breadth did not differ between schedules. Trial participants were enrolled by age into subgroups of 18-55, 56-69 and 70-plus years, and roughly 150, 30 and 60 TCR-sequenced participants, respectively, were included in these subgroups. TCR sequencing was performed for more than 230 trial participants, of whom around 210 were given two doses of AZD1222 and 26 were given two doses of MenACWY control vaccine. Study-wide conclusions, independent of this receptor: Participants were mostly white British and included more females than males, and it was suggested by the authors that clonal diversity may have been underestimated. Because no day 14 peak-response samples were available, repertoires were characterized only after the peak T cell response. Reportedly, close to half of the unique spike-specific TCRs recognized epitopes lying outside the regions that are mutated in the B.1.351 and B.1.1.7 variants. The 56-69-year group was small, and its depth increase did not reach significance, likely because of low power. Conclusions about previously exposed vaccinees are limited, since just six or seven AZD1222 recipients were seropositive for SARS-CoV-2 at baseline. After two AZD1222 doses, spike-specific TCR breadth and depth were significantly higher than at day 0 and than in MenACWY recipients. The vaccine-associated CD4 TCRs covered the entire spike protein, and the dominant responses fell in regions 160-218 and 743-854.

According to the germline V gene (reference sequence), CDR1 reads MNHEY and CDR2 reads SMNVEV. The germline ends are 22 bases apart after V is trimmed by 6 bases and J by 5 bases. From cysteine to phenylalanine, the CDR3 is 17 amino acids long. Of all the DNA, just the CDR3 is kept, 51 bases in frame from base 1. The CDR3 regions of human TCRbeta chains were subjected to immunosequencing. From the authors' description of their analysis: TCRs in the repertoires were compared against a reference library of SARS-CoV-2-specific TCRs that had been generated with the MIRA antigen-specificity platform. Breadth meant the fraction of unique TCRs that were SARS-CoV-2-associated, whereas depth meant the fraction of total T cells that were SARS-CoV-2-associated. Using the MIRA data, every spike-specific TCR was mapped to the spike region that the TCR reacted to and assigned to either a CD4 or a CD8 class. Log10-transformed breadth and depth values were compared by one-way ANOVA with Sidak's multiple comparisons tests. The source is immuneACCESS, and TCRdb retained only in-frame sequences with V and J called. Part of the clones is not carried over; for the studies checked, unresolved V genes explain less than half of this, and the remainder is unexplained. The V and J calls and the clone size are those of that table, but D and trimming were determined from the DNA. The sample table shows 110,000 to 150,000 clones, and approximately 89% are seen once. Together, the top ten hold roughly 3.1% of the sample.

Notes on this clone: The clone's antigen remains unknown. Base qualities were left out, and no much larger clone turns up one base away.

Reading the label with the study, this specimen's time point is: baseline before first vaccination. Vaccinee samples were obtained from the UK trials COV001 and COV002, which included a single-blind randomized controlled phase 2/3 trial of AZD1222 (ChAdOx1 nCoV-19) in healthy adults. For TCRbeta chain sequencing, PBMC samples from trial participants were taken at day 0 and at day 28 after the second dose. Sequences were derived from peripheral blood, sampled on day 0 of AZD1222 vaccination. This sequence originates from an adult in good health. Rearrangement joined TRBV27 to TRBJ1-4; matching of 6 bases hints at TRBD1 as the D gene. The CDR3 corresponds to CASRRGGSLGRNEKLFF. The nucleotide sequence is TGTGCCAGCAGGAGGGGGGGGTCACTAGGGCGGAATGAAAAACTGTTTTTT.